These 14 T cell receptor beta chains were sequenced from one sample in a study of CD8+ T cells in alopecia areata (dated 2018 in TCRdb). The treatment or condition tag for this specimen amounts to: oral pan-JAK inhibitor, 5-10 mg twice daily. The method behind the library was the immunoSEQ multiplex PCR assay. RNA was extracted from all samples and reverse transcribed into cDNA as template for TCR sequencing. Here the immuneACCESS table is served through TCRdb, limited to in-frame sequences with V and J called. Missing clones are a known gap in these copies; in checked studies unresolved V genes cover under half, and the rest lacks a known reason. Recorded for this sample are about 210,000 clones; under 70% of them occurred a single time. The top ten clonotypes cover approximately 1.2% of the sample. The sequenced sample was CD4+ T cells sorted from blood, obtained at week 44, from a patient treated with tofacitinib. The receptor source for this set is a human donor with alopecia areata.

This sequence joins TRBV7-8 and TRBJ2-6; no clear D. V gave up 5 bases and J gave up 6 bases, with 17 bases separating them. The CDR3 loop spans 16 amino acids. Germline V gene data show CDR1 as SGHVS and CDR2 as FQNEAQ. The CDR3 is CASSPRPGLEANVLTF. CDR3 sequence (DNA): TGTGCCAGCAGCCCTCGGCCAGGTCTGGAGGCCAACGTCCTGACTTTC. Full variable domain (missing parts from reference TRBV7-8 and TRBJ2-6): GAGVSQSPRYKVAKRGQDVALRCDPISGHVSLFWYQQALGQGPEFLTYFQNEAQLDKSGLPSDRFFAERPEGSVSTLKIQRTQQEDSAVYLCASSPRPGLEANVLTFGAGSRLTVL.

The chain carries TRBV29-1 and TRBJ1-4, with D hard to call. The CDR3 extends over 11 amino acids. Trimming removed 3 bases at V and 7 bases at J, with 6 bases between. Germline assignment: CDR1 SQVTM and CDR2 ANQGSEA. The CDR3 here is CSVDFGEKLFF. The CDR3 DNA reads TGCAGCGTTGATTTCGGTGAAAAACTGTTTTTT. The full variable domain, completed using reference TRBV29-1 and TRBJ1-4, is SAVISQKPSRDICQRGTSLTIQCQVDSQVTMMFWYRQQPGQSLTLIATANQGSEATYESGFVIDKFPISRPNLTFSTLTVSNMSPEDSSIYLCSVDFGEKLFFGSGTQLSVL.

This rearrangement joins TRBV7-3 to TRBJ1-1; 9 bases match TRBD1. The CDR3 contains 13 residues. Per the germline V gene, CDR1 is SGHTA and CDR2 is FQGTGA. V was clipped by 5 bases and J by 6 bases; unmatched bases: 4. CDR3: CASSRDRVAEAFF. DNA of the CDR3: TGTGCCAGCAGCCGGGACAGGGTGGCTGAAGCTTTCTTT.

The gene calls are TRBV10-3 and TRBJ2-1, with 10 positions matching TRBD1. The V and J ends lost 6 bases and 2 bases, in that order; junction bases with no gene match: 10. Looked up from germline, CDR1 is ENHRY and CDR2 is SYGVKD. This CDR3 comprises 17 residues. Written as DNA, the CDR3 is TGTGCCATCAGATCAAGTGCCGGGACAGGGGCCTACAATGAGCAGTTCTTC. Translated, it gives CAIRSSAGTGAYNEQFF.

This clone turned up a few times. The rearrangement links TRBV19 to TRBJ1-1, with a tentative D call TRBD1 (5 bases). Deletions cut 6 bases from V and 3 bases from J, with 20 bases between. The V gene's germline CDR1 is LNHDA and CDR2 SQIVND (reference sequence). This CDR3 has 16 residues. The CDR3 loop is CASRPSPGPSDTEAFF. The DNA for the CDR3 is TGTGCCAGTAGGCCATCCCCGGGACCTTCGGACACTGAAGCTTTCTTT.

The chain has TRBV13 and TRBJ2-7; the D is unclear. CDR1 is PRHDT and CDR2 is FYEKMQ in the germline V gene (reference sequence). CDR3 length: 11 amino acids. The V and J ends lost 3 bases and 5 bases respectively, with 5 bases between them. The CDR3 DNA is TGTGCCAGCAGCTTGGTGGACGAGCAGTACTTC. Amino acid sequence: CASSLVDEQYF.

This chain links TRBV14 with TRBJ2-7; the D is unclear. Trimming removed 1 base at V and 6 bases at J, with 7 bases between. The CDR3 is 12 residues long. Per germline, CDR1 SGHDN and CDR2 FVKESK. CDR3 sequence (DNA): TGTGCCAGCAGCCAAGGCCCCAGCGAGCAGTACTTC. Translation: CASSQGPSEQYF.

V and J are TRBV9 and TRBJ1-2, with 7 bases identical to TRBD1. The J segment lost 6 bases and the V segment lost 1 base, leaving 3 bases of the junction unmatched. This CDR3 spans 13 amino acids. The germline V gene encodes CDR1 SGDLS and CDR2 YYNGEE. The DNA for the CDR3 is TGTGCCAGCAGCGTAACGACAGGGAATGGCTACACCTTC. Its translation is CASSVTTGNGYTF.

The chain links TRBV25-1 to TRBJ2-5; 10 bases match TRBD2. Trimming at V came to 3 bases and at J to 5 bases, leaving 3 bases not matched to a gene. The CDR3 has 14 amino acids. Germline-derived CDR1 and CDR2 are MGHDK and SYGVNS. The CDR3 DNA is TGTGCCAGCAGTGAGGTGACTAGCGGGGAGACCCAGTACTTC. Protein: CASSEVTSGETQYF.

This rearrangement joins TRBV9 to TRBJ2-7, with TRBD2 matching 9 bases. Germline-derived CDR1 and CDR2 are SGDLS and YYNGEE. The CDR3 loop spans 15 amino acids. With 0 bases clipped from V and 4 bases from J, the junction kept 5 bases outside the gene matches. CDR3 in amino acids: CASSVAAGGPYEQYF. The CDR3 nucleotides read TGTGCCAGCAGCGTAGCTGCGGGGGGGCCGTACGAGCAGTACTTC.

J is TRBJ2-7 and V is TRBV10-3; 7 nucleotides line up with TRBD2. Germline-derived CDR1 and CDR2 are ENHRY and SYGVKD. The CDR3 consists of 15 residues. The V gene end was trimmed by 0 bases and the J gene end by 2 bases; junction bases not matched to a gene: 4. CDR3 in DNA: TGTGCCATCAGTGAGTCAAGGACTAGGGCCTACGAGCAGTACTTC. Protein: CAISESRTRAYEQYF.

This clone was counted a single time. V and J are TRBV2 and TRBJ1-5; D is perhaps TRBD1 (5 bases). V shed 4 bases and J shed 11 bases, with 15 bases lying between them. CDR3 size: 13 residues. CDR1 and CDR2 (germline): SNHLY, FYNNEI. The CDR3 loop is CASSVYVQAAQHF. The CDR3 coding sequence is TGTGCCAGCAGTGTCTACGTACAGGCAGCCCAGCATTTT.

The rearrangement joins TRBV9 to TRBJ1-5; 12 bases are a match to TRBD1. This CDR3 region has 15 residues. The V gene end was trimmed by 3 bases and the J gene end by 4 bases; junction bases not matched to a gene: 2. CDR1 SGDLS and CDR2 YYNGEE come from the germline V gene. The CDR3 loop is CASSAGQGANQPQHF. The CDR3 DNA sequence: TGTGCCAGCAGCGCGGGACAGGGGGCTAATCAGCCCCAGCATTTT. Complete variable domain (other parts from reference TRBV9 and TRBJ1-5): DSGVTQTPKHLITATGQRVTLRCSPRSGDLSVYWYQQSLDQGLQFLIQYYNGEERAKGNILERFSAQQFPDLHSELNLSSLELGDSALYFCASSAGQGANQPQHFGDGTRLSIL.

V gene TRBV29-1 combines with J gene TRBJ2-7, with 10 positions matching TRBD2. Trimming took 4 bases from V and 6 from J; bases not matched to a gene: 3. Germline V gives CDR1 SQVTM, CDR2 ANQGSEA. CDR3 length: 12 residues. The CDR3: CSVGAGGSEQYF. The CDR3 DNA is TGCAGCGTTGGAGCGGGGGGGAGCGAGCAGTACTTC.